Presented here are 23 T cell receptor beta chains from one specimen sequenced in a study of blood T cell repertoires in COVID-19. This table comes from immunoSEQ multiplex PCR, and its TCRdb copy is limited to in-frame clones, with some not included. The sample carries just under 350,000 clones, under 95% recorded once. The specimen was peripheral blood. The receptors were sampled from a woman aged 18-29 years who had recovered from COVID-19.

The chain uses TRBV24-1 and TRBJ2-2; possibly TRBD2 for D (5 bases). The V gene lost 6 bases and the J gene lost 3 bases, with 16 bases spanning the gap. The CDR3 covers 16 residues. Looked up from germline, CDR1 is KGHDR and CDR2 is SFDVKD. The CDR3 DNA sequence: TGTGCCACCAGTCCCCCCGTAGCGCTTCACACCGGGGAGCTGTTTTTT. Amino acid sequence: CATSPPVALHTGELFF.

This chain links TRBV6-2 or TRBV6-3 with TRBJ1-1, with 7 bases lining up with TRBD1. The ends lost 0 bases at V and 1 base at J; junction bases unmatched: 2. CDR3 length: 15 residues. Germline CDR1 MNHEY, CDR2 SVGEGT. In nucleotides, the CDR3 is TGTGCCAGCAGTTACTCACAGGGGAAGAACACTGAAGCTTTCTTT. It yields the protein CASSYSQGKNTEAFF.

The J gene is TRBJ2-2, the V gene TRBV9, with D uncertain. V was cut by 0 bases and J by 7 bases, with 13 bases left in between. This CDR3 contains 15 residues. Germline V lookup: CDR1 SGDLS, CDR2 YYNGEE. The DNA of the CDR3 is TGTGCCAGCAGCGTAGAGTCTAGTCTTGTCGGGGAGCTGTTTTTT. As protein: CASSVESSLVGELFF.

The V call is TRBV6-6, the J call TRBJ2-2; D uncertain. V was pared by 2 bases and J by 7 bases, with 5 bases between. Germline assignment: CDR1 MNHNY and CDR2 SVGAGI (reference sequence). CDR3 length: 12 amino acids. The CDR3 reads CASSYIGGELFF. The CDR3 DNA is TGTGCCAGCAGTTACATCGGCGGGGAGCTGTTTTTT.

The rearrangement uses TRBV19 and TRBJ2-2, with D maybe TRBD2 (6 bases). V was shortened by 5 bases and J by 4 bases, with 11 bases between the two germline ends. Germline V lookup: CDR1 LNHDA, CDR2 SQIVND (reference sequence). The CDR3 loop spans 14 amino acids. The CDR3 coding sequence is TGTGCCAGTAGTCCCGGGACTGCCACCGGGGAGCTGTTTTTT. Protein sequence: CASSPGTATGELFF. The full variable domain, in which reference TRBV19 and TRBJ2-2 provide the parts outside the CDR3, is DGGITQSPKYLFRKEGQNVTLSCEQNLNHDAMYWYRQDPGQGLRLIYYSQIVNDFQKGDIAEGYSVSREKKESFPLTVTSAQKNPTAFYLCASSPGTATGELFFGEGSRLTVL.

This clone showed up just once. J is TRBJ2-2 and V is TRBV24-1; 11 bases map to TRBD1. The CDR3 has 16 residues. Trimming at V came to 7 bases and at J to 7 bases, leaving 10 bases not matched to a gene. Germline CDR1 reads KGHDR; CDR2 reads SFDVKD. This CDR3 reads CATRSLGTGGDGELFF. CDR3 nucleotide sequence: TGTGCCACCAGATCGCTCGGGACAGGGGGGGACGGGGAGCTGTTTTTT.

This clone was counted a few times. The chain employs TRBV2 and TRBJ1-6, with no clear D. CDR3 length: 14 residues. Trimming pared 3 bases from V and 14 bases from J, leaving 17 bases between. CDR1 is SNHLY, CDR2 FYNNEI, per germline. The CDR3 here is CASSEARASLSLHF. CDR3 nucleotides: TGTGCCAGCAGTGAGGCGAGGGCCAGTTTGTCCCTCCACTTT.

The chain uses TRBV18 and TRBJ2-1, with 12 bases fitting TRBD2. Germline trimming cut 3 bases from V and 7 bases from J; bases unmatched to any gene: 13. The germline gives CDR1 KGHSH, CDR2 LQKENI. There are 18 residues in the CDR3. As DNA, the CDR3 is TGTGCCAGCTCACCCAGGCAGCGAGGACTAGCGGGGCCGAATGAGCAGTTCTTC. This sequence encodes CASSPRQRGLAGPNEQFF.

V and J are TRBV7-6 and TRBJ2-6, with D possibly matching TRBD2 (5 bases). Germline CDR1 SGHVS, CDR2 FNYEAQ. CDR3 length equals 16 residues. The V end was cut by 1 base, the J end by 2 bases, with 9 bases between. Here the CDR3 reads CASSLEFGAGANVLTF. The CDR3 bases are TGTGCCAGCAGCTTAGAGTTCGGGGCTGGGGCCAACGTCCTGACTTTC.

The chain carries TRBV19 and TRBJ1-1, with D possibly TRBD1 on 5 matching bases. The germline gives CDR1 LNHDA, CDR2 SQIVND (reference sequence). V lost 9 bases and J lost 1, with 12 bases in between. The CDR3 is 13 residues long. The CDR3 nucleotides are TGTGCCAGCCGGGACTTCTCGAACACTGAAGCTTTCTTT. It codes for CASRDFSNTEAFF.

The rearrangement links TRBV7-8 to TRBJ1-2; weak D call: TRBD1 (5 bases). Germline lookup yields CDR1 SGHVS and CDR2 FQNEAQ. V was cut by 1 base and J by 8 bases, with 11 bases left in between. The CDR3 extends over 13 amino acids. CDR3 region: CASSLGGVLGYTF. The CDR3 nucleotides are TGTGCCAGCAGCTTAGGGGGGGTTCTGGGCTACACCTTC.

This clone is a singleton in its sample. The chain recombines TRBV19 with TRBJ1-1; 9 bases map to TRBD1. The CDR3 covers 14 residues. Germline CDR1 is LNHDA and CDR2 is SQIVND (reference sequence). V lost 4 bases to trimming and J lost 0 bases; unmatched junction nucleotides: 0. CDR3 DNA: TGTGCCAGTAGTAGGGACAGGGTGAACACTGAAGCTTTCTTT. Translated, it gives CASSRDRVNTEAFF.

The rearrangement uses TRBV9 and TRBJ2-6; D may be TRBD2 (5 bases). Germline values: CDR1 SGDLS, CDR2 YYNGEE. The CDR3 runs 16 residues. Between the trimmed V and J ends, which lost 3 bases and 1 base, there was a span of 11 bases. CDR3 sequence reads: CASSGWGVSGANVLTF. The CDR3 region has the DNA TGTGCCAGCAGCGGGTGGGGAGTTTCTGGGGCCAACGTCCTGACTTTC.

This clone was recorded once. The J gene is TRBJ1-2, the V gene TRBV4-1, with D possibly TRBD1 on 6 matching bases. Germline-derived CDR1 and CDR2 are MGHRA and YSYEKL. Trimming took 1 base from V and 7 from J, leaving 13 bases between them. The CDR3 runs 14 residues. The chain's CDR3 is CASSQGGLLSGYTF. The CDR3 region has the DNA TGCGCCAGCAGCCAAGGGGGGCTTCTAAGTGGCTACACCTTC.

J is TRBJ2-2 and V is TRBV24-1; TRBD2 matches 7 bases. The trim removed 5 bases at V and 5 bases at J, leaving 7 bases unmatched. CDR3 length equals 15 residues. Germline V gives CDR1 KGHDR, CDR2 SFDVKD. The CDR3 DNA follows: TGTGCCACCAGTGGGCGGGAGTCAAGTACCGGGGAGCTGTTTTTT. Translated, it gives CATSGRESSTGELFF.

V and J are TRBV29-1 and TRBJ2-1, with TRBD2 as a possible D gene (5 bases). There are 13 residues in the CDR3. Deletions cut 6 bases from V and 3 bases from J, with 12 bases between. Germline V lookup: CDR1 SQVTM, CDR2 ANQGSEA. The CDR3 here is CSVLTKNYNEQFF. The CDR3 DNA follows: TGCAGCGTCTTGACTAAAAACTACAATGAGCAGTTCTTC.

CDR3 nucleotides: TGTGCCATCAACTTTCCCGGGACTCACCCCTACGAGCAGTACGTC. Amino acid sequence: CAINFPGTHPYEQYV. The chain carries TRBV10-3 and TRBJ2-7, with a possible D match to TRBD2 (6 bases). The CDR3 is made up of 15 amino acids. Trimming left V 7 bases short and J 2 bases short, with 18 bases between. The germline gives CDR1 ENHRY, CDR2 SYGVKD.

The chain has TRBV11-3 and TRBJ2-3, with 9 bases matching TRBD2. CDR1 and CDR2 (germline): SGHNT, YENEEA. This CDR3 contains 14 residues. The J segment lost 1 base and the V segment lost 10 bases, leaving 6 bases of the junction unmatched. Written as DNA, the CDR3 is TGTGCCACCCAAATAGCGGGAGGCACAGATACGCAGTATTTT. Translated: CATQIAGGTDTQYF.

The chain is built from TRBV5-6 and TRBJ1-2; possibly TRBD1 for D (5 bases). The CDR3 extends over 16 amino acids. Germline V lookup: CDR1 SGHDT, CDR2 YYEEEE. The V and J ends lost 5 bases and 1 base respectively, with 18 bases between them. The CDR3 loop is CASSRTGRDHNYGYTF. For the CDR3, the DNA is TGTGCCAGCAGTCGGACCGGCAGGGATCATAACTATGGCTACACCTTC. Based on the CDR3 plus reference TRBV5-6 and TRBJ1-2, the full variable domain is DAGVTQSPTHLIKTRGQQVTLRCSPKSGHDTVSWYQQALGQGPQFIFQYYEEEERQRGNFPDRFSGHQFPNYSSELNVNALLLGDSALYLCASSRTGRDHNYGYTFGSGTRLTVV.

The chain employs TRBV13 and TRBJ2-1; 11 positions agree with TRBD2. The CDR3 contains 17 residues. Germline CDR1 reads PRHDT; CDR2 reads FYEKMQ (reference sequence). J lost 4 bases, V lost 0 bases, and 5 bases had no gene match. CDR3 nucleotides: TGTGCCAGCAGCTTAGGCCTCGGACTAGCGGGTTACAATGAGCAGTTCTTC. It encodes CASSLGLGLAGYNEQFF.

This clone was recorded once. The V and J genes are TRBV4-1 and TRBJ2-2; TRBD2 agrees at 11 bases. The V gene's germline CDR1 is MGHRA and CDR2 YSYEKL. The V and J ends lost 1 base and 0 bases, in that order; junction bases with no gene match: 4. This CDR3 contains 18 residues. CDR3 DNA sequence: TGCGCCAGCAGCCAAGTACTAGCGGGAGTACCGAACACCGGGGAGCTGTTTTTT. Its protein product is CASSQVLAGVPNTGELFF.

V and J are TRBV7-9 and TRBJ1-2; D is unresolved. The CDR3 spans 11 residues. Deletions cut 5 bases from V and 6 bases from J, with 7 bases between. Germline values: CDR1 SEHNR, CDR2 FQNEAQ (reference sequence). DNA for the CDR3: TGTGCCAGCAGCCCCTCCCATGGCTACACCTTC. As protein: CASSPSHGYTF.

This clone showed up just once. This chain connects TRBV19 to TRBJ2-1; 8 bases map to TRBD2. This CDR3 is 11 amino acids long. Trimming cost V 3 bases and J 16 bases; bases outside gene matches: 5. Germline values: CDR1 LNHDA, CDR2 SQIVND (reference sequence). The CDR3 sequence is CASSITSGTFF. The CDR3 nucleotides read TGTGCCAGTAGTATTACTAGCGGTACCTTCTTC.